The 2 T cell receptor beta chains reported below all come from one sample, sequenced in a study of blood T cell repertoires in COVID-19. Repertoires were generated with immunoSEQ multiplex PCR, while TCRdb's copy carries only in-frame clones and drops some. The sample has about 25,000 clones, 70% to 90% seen once; the top ten hold about 16%. Material: peripheral blood. Source of these receptors: a man aged 65 to 85 with acute or convalescent COVID-19.

The V gene is TRBV28, the J gene TRBJ2-5; no reliable D call. The length of the CDR3 is 12 residues. Per germline, CDR1 MDHEN and CDR2 SYDVKM. V was shortened by 7 bases and J by 8 bases, with 14 bases between the two germline ends. DNA for the CDR3: TGTGCCAGCAACATCCCTGGCAGAACCCAGTACTTC. It specifies CASNIPGRTQYF.

Only one count was recorded for this clone. This sequence joins TRBV18 and TRBJ2-1, with a possible D match to TRBD2 (5 bases). Germline lookup yields CDR1 KGHSH and CDR2 LQKENI. This CDR3 region has 15 residues. V lost 5 bases to trimming and J lost 6 bases, with 17 bases between them. The CDR3 spells CASSSAGIKGNEQFF. The CDR3 nucleotides read TGTGCCAGCTCATCCGCCGGGATTAAGGGCAATGAGCAGTTCTTC.